This TCR beta chain was identified during a study of cytomegalovirus exposure and HLA in healthy donors. PCR used 60 Vbeta primers and 13 Jbeta primers. Clones were read by immunoSEQ multiplex PCR, and TCRdb kept only the in-frame ones, dropping some. The sample shows about 200,000 clones, about 80% of them seen only once. The J segment lost 4 bases and the V segment lost 6 bases, leaving 9 bases of the junction unmatched. CDR3 length equals 16 residues. Germline V CDR1 and CDR2: SQVTM, ANQGSEA. The specimen sequenced was PBMCs. The receptor was derived from a man in his forties in good health and CMV-seropositive. The J gene is TRBJ2-3, the V gene TRBV29-1; 14 bases fit TRBD2. CDR3 coding DNA: TGCAGCGTCATACCAGGGACTAGCGGGAGACCAGATACGCAGTATTTT. Its protein is CSVIPGTSGRPDTQYF.